The 15 T cell receptor beta chains below come from one sample, sequenced in a study of T cells in Graves' hyperthyroidism and ophthalmopathy. TCR beta CDR3 regions were amplified from RNA. With the HTBI primer set, the TCR CDR3 went through a first round of RT-PCR. TCRdb analysed the multiplex PCR reads with MiXCR anew, one entry per CDR3 protein. The table includes around 690,000 distinct CDR3 sequences, less than 25% detected once. Sample: blood. These receptors originate from a man aged 25 to 40 with Graves' ophthalmopathy.

The rearrangement links TRBV9 to TRBJ2-1; 13 nucleotides match TRBD2. The CDR3 runs 17 residues. Germline-derived CDR1 and CDR2 are SGDLS and YYNGEE. Trimming took 4 bases from V and 4 from J; bases not matched to a gene: 8. In DNA form, the CDR3 reads TGTGCCAGCAGCCCCCGGACTAGCGGGAGTATGTACAATGAGCAGTTCTTC. Its translation: CASSPRTSGSMYNEQFF.

V and J are TRBV7-8 and TRBJ2-1, with a possible D match to TRBD2 (6 bases). The V and J ends lost 5 bases and 2 bases respectively, with 22 bases between them. Germline loops: CDR1 SGHVS, CDR2 FQNEAQ. The CDR3 has 18 residues. CDR3 sequence: CASSPTRPLAHAYNEQFF. CDR3 sequence (DNA): TGTGCCAGCAGCCCAACCCGGCCTCTAGCGCATGCCTACAATGAGCAGTTCTTC.

This clonotype was found a few times. The J gene is TRBJ2-1, the V gene TRBV9; 9 bases are shared with TRBD2. The CDR3 runs 18 residues. The V and J ends lost 1 base and 9 bases, in that order; junction bases with no gene match: 17. Germline V gives CDR1 SGDLS, CDR2 YYNGEE. In nucleotides, the CDR3 is TGTGCCAGCAGCGTAAGGTCCCTTGGTAGCGGGAGTAGAGGTGAGCAGTTCTTC. Encoded protein: CASSVRSLGSGSRGEQFF.

This clonotype was seen at least ten times. The V and J genes are TRBV11-2 and TRBJ2-5, with TRBD1 as a possible D gene (6 bases). This CDR3 is built from 17 residues. Looked up from germline, CDR1 is SGHAT and CDR2 is FQNNGV. V lost 5 bases, J lost 5 bases, and 24 bases lay in between. CDR3 sequence reads: CASSQINLRGRLETQYF. The DNA for the CDR3 is TGTGCCAGCAGCCAAATTAATCTCAGGGGACGGTTGGAGACCCAGTACTTC.

The chain couples TRBV7-9 to TRBJ2-2; 10 nucleotides match TRBD1. V trimming: 8 bases; J trimming: 5 bases; junction bases outside the gene matches: 8. The CDR3 is 15 amino acids. Per the germline V gene, CDR1 is SEHNR and CDR2 is FQNEAQ (reference sequence). As DNA, the CDR3 is TGTGCCAGCGGCACGAGGGACAGGGGAACCGGGGAGCTGTTTTTT. Translated, it gives CASGTRDRGTGELFF.

This clonotype has just a few counts. One junction end disagrees with the germline gene, perhaps due to a read error. This chain connects TRBV5-1 to TRBJ2-2; 7 positions match TRBD2. The germline gives CDR1 SGHRS, CDR2 YFSETQ. The CDR3 has 16 amino acids. The CDR3 nucleotides are TGTGCCAGCAGCTTGGGGACTGGCGGGAGTACCGGGGAGCTGTTTTTT. This encodes CASSLGTGGSTGELFF.

This clonotype was found a few times. The V gene is TRBV29-1, the J gene TRBJ1-1; D remains unclear. The germline gives CDR1 SQVTM, CDR2 ANQGSEA. V was clipped by 4 bases and J by 0 bases, with 9 bases between them. This CDR3 is 13 amino acids long. The DNA for the CDR3 is TGCAGCGTTGCCTCAGCAGTGAACACTGAAGCTTTCTTT. This encodes CSVASAVNTEAFF.

The sample holds many counts of this clonotype. The CDR3 coding sequence is TGCGCCAGCAGCTTGGGGCCCGGGACTTACAATGAGCAGTTCTTC. Protein: CASSLGPGTYNEQFF. The V gene is TRBV5-1, the J gene TRBJ2-1, with D perhaps TRBD2 (6 bases). Trimming pared 0 bases from V and 4 bases from J, leaving 11 bases between. Germline V gene lookup returns CDR1 SGHRS and CDR2 YFSETQ. This CDR3 has 15 residues. Together with reference TRBV5-1 and TRBJ2-1, the CDR3 gives the full variable domain: KAGVTQTPRYLIKTRGQQVTLSCSPISGHRSVSWYQQTPGQGLQFLFEYFSETQRNKGNFPGRFSGRQFSNSRSEMNVSTLELGDSALYLCASSLGPGTYNEQFFGPGTRLTVL.

The chain carries TRBV13 and TRBJ1-2, with 10 bases that match TRBD1. V dropped 5 bases and J dropped 7; count of bases not matched to a gene: 4. CDR3 length: 13 amino acids. Germline CDR1 and CDR2: PRHDT and FYEKMQ (reference sequence). CDR3 coding DNA: TGTGCCAGCAGCAAGGACAGGGGGGCTGGCTACACCTTC. Translated: CASSKDRGAGYTF.

This clonotype was seen a few times. This sequence joins TRBV4-1 and TRBJ2-7, with TRBD1 as a possible D gene (7 bases). Trimming cost V 4 bases and J 5 bases, with 18 bases left between them. The CDR3 length is 15 residues. Germline V CDR1 and CDR2: MGHRA, YSYEKL. CDR3 protein: CASSPVQGGHDEQYF. In DNA, the CDR3 is TGCGCCAGCAGCCCGGTTCAGGGGGGACACGACGAGCAGTACTTC.

This clonotype was counted ten times or more. The chain combines TRBV7-2 with TRBJ2-1, with TRBD2 matching over 7 bases. With 5 bases clipped from V and 4 bases from J, the junction kept 11 bases outside the gene matches. This CDR3 region has 16 residues. In germline, CDR1 is SGHTA, CDR2 FQGNSA. CDR3 region: CASSTTGRALYNEQFF. Here the CDR3 DNA reads TGTGCCAGCAGCACCACGGGGAGGGCCCTTTACAATGAGCAGTTCTTC.

This clonotype was seen a handful of times. CDR3 sequence: CASSTRQASKVTQYF. In DNA, the CDR3 is TGTGCCAGCAGTACCAGACAGGCCTCCAAGGTGACCCAGTACTTC. The chain is built from TRBV6-2 or TRBV6-3 and TRBJ2-5, with D perhaps matching TRBD1 (6 bases). Trimming removed 5 bases at V and 7 bases at J, with 20 bases between. Germline loops: CDR1 MNHEY, CDR2 SVGEGT. This CDR3 has 15 amino acids.

The rearrangement uses TRBV20-1 and TRBJ1-5; TRBD1 agrees at 7 bases. Germline V gives CDR1 DFQATT, CDR2 SNEGSKA (reference sequence). The J segment lost 0 bases and the V segment lost 5 bases, leaving 13 bases of the junction unmatched. CDR3 length: 17 residues. Written as DNA, the CDR3 is TGCAGTGCTGGGATACGGGACAGATTATATAGCAATCAGCCCCAGCATTTT. This sequence encodes CSAGIRDRLYSNQPQHF.

This clonotype has only a few counts. The rearrangement links TRBV5-1 to TRBJ2-1; D gene uncertain. Trimming removed 5 bases from V and 0 bases from J, with 12 bases in between. There are 15 residues in the CDR3. Germline V gene lookup returns CDR1 SGHRS and CDR2 YFSETQ. The CDR3 DNA is TGCGCCAGCAGACAACGGCCGAGCTCCTACAATGAGCAGTTCTTC. It yields the protein CASRQRPSSYNEQFF.

A remark on this clonotype: A read error is possible here, since a much larger clone lies one base away. The rearrangement uses TRBV2 and TRBJ1-5; D perhaps matches TRBD1 (5 bases). Trimming stripped 2 bases from V and 5 bases from J, with 13 bases between. The V gene's germline CDR1 is SNHLY and CDR2 FYNNEI. The CDR3 runs 15 residues. For the CDR3, the DNA is TGTGCCAGCAGTGAATTGGTAGGGGCCGATCAGCCCCAGCATTTT. Protein product: CASSELVGADQPQHF.